This TCR beta chain is drawn from a study of Ad26.COV2.S vaccination and SARS-CoV-2 variants. Study overall: Recipients of Ad26.COV2.S got it intramuscularly, once or twice 56 days apart. Findings and limits, study-wide: It was vaccine recipients, not placebo recipients, who had the higher spike-specific TCR breadth.

The treatment was: approximately 18 received Ad26.COV2.S at low or high dose, single or two shots; 5 received placebo; per-sample allocation not given. Vaccine and placebo recipients were sampled on day 63 after the first injection. Generated by immunoSEQ multiplex PCR, the TCRdb table keeps only in-frame clones and is missing some. The sample has about 350,000 clones; roughly 84% are singletons. Looked up from germline, CDR1 is MNHEY and CDR2 is SVGAGI. With V trimmed by 0 bases and J by 1 base, 1 base remained unmatched. The CDR3 sequence is 15 residues long. Turning to this clone: As yet, its antigen is unknown. Other DNA sequences in this specimen translate into the identical CDR3.

Sequenced here: peripheral blood, sampled in a trial of Ad26.COV2.S vaccine versus placebo. The chain recombines TRBV6-5 with TRBJ2-7; 9 bases fit TRBD1. This clonotype originated in a person aged 18 to 65 who received the Ad26.COV2.S COVID-19 vaccine or a placebo. The CDR3 reads CASSYSTGGSYEQYF. The CDR3 DNA follows: TGTGCCAGCAGTTACTCGACAGGGGGATCCTACGAGCAGTACTTC.